The sequence of this T cell receptor beta chain was determined in a study of blood T cells in healthy people across ages. Germline V gene sequence: CDR1 LNHNV, CDR2 YYDKDF (reference sequence). This CDR3 is built from 18 residues. Deletions cut 3 bases from V and 0 bases from J, with 17 bases between. A second PCR of 7 to 11 cycles used a sample-barcoded 5' primer and a J-beta primer mix. From the 5' RACE reads, TCRdb called clonotypes with MiXCR, one entry per CDR3 protein. The table shows some 800,000 distinct CDR3 sequences, with 20% to 25% occurring only once. These data also featured in a second study, about T cells of mothers and their children.

This receptor was obtained from a boy aged 5-17 years in good health. The source material was blood. The chain has TRBV15 and TRBJ1-4; D not resolved. As DNA, the CDR3 is TGTGCCACCAGCAGGCCCCCGGCCGGGGAGACAACTAATGAAAAACTGTTTTTT. Its protein is CATSRPPAGETTNEKLFF. The whole variable domain, filled in from reference TRBV15 and TRBJ1-4, reads DAMVIQNPRYQVTQFGKPVTLSCSQTLNHNVMYWYQQKSSQAPKLLFHYYDKDFNNEADTPDNFQSRRPNTSFCFLDIRSPGLGDTAMYLCATSRPPAGETTNEKLFFGSGTQLSVL.